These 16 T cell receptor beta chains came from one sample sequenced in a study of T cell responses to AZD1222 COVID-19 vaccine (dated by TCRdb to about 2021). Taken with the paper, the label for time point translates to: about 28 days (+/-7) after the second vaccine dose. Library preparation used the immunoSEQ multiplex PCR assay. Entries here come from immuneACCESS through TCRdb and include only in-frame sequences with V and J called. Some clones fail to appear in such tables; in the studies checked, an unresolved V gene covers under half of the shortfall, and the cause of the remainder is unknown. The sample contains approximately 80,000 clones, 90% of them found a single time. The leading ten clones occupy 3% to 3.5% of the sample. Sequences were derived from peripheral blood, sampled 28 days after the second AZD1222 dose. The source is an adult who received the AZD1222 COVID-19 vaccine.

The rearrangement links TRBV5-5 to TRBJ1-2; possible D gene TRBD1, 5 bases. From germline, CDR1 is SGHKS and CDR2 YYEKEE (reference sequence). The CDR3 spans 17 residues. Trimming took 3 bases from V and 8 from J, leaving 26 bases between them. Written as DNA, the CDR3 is TGTGCCAGCAGCTCGGGGGGGAATAGCGCCAGGGTATACGGCTACACCTTC. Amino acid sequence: CASSSGGNSARVYGYTF.

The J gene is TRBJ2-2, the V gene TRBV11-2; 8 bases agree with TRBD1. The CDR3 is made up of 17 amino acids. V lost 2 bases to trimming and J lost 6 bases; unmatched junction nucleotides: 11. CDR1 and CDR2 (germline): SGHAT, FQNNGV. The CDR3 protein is CASSLQSQGAVSGELFF. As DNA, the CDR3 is TGTGCCAGCAGCTTACAGAGCCAGGGGGCGGTATCCGGGGAGCTGTTTTTT.

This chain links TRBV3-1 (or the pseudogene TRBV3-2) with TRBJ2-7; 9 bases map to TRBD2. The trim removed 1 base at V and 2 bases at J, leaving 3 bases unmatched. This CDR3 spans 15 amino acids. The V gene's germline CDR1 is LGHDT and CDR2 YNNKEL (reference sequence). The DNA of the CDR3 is TGTGCCAGCAGCCAAGGACTAGCGGCGACCTACGAGCAGTACTTC. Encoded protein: CASSQGLAATYEQYF.

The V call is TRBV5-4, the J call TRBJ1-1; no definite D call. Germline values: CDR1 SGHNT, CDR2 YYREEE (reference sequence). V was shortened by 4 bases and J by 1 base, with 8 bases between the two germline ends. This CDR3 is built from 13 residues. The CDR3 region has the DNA TGTGCCAGCAGCAGGACTAAGAACACTGAAGCTTTCTTT. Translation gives CASSRTKNTEAFF.

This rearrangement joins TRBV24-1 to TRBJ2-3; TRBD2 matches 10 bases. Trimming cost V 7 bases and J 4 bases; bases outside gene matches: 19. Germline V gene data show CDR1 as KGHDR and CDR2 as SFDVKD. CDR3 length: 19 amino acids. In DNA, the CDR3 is TGTGCCACCAGCCCGTCGGGGATACAGCGGGAGGGCCAGTCAGATACGCAGTATTTT. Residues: CATSPSGIQREGQSDTQYF.

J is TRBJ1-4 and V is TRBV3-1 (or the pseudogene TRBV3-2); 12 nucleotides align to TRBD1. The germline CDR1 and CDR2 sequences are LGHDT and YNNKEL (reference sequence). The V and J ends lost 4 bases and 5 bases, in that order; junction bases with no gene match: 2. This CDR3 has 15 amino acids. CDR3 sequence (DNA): TGTGCCAGCAGCCGGGGACAGGGGGCGAATGAAAAACTGTTTTTT. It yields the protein CASSRGQGANEKLFF.

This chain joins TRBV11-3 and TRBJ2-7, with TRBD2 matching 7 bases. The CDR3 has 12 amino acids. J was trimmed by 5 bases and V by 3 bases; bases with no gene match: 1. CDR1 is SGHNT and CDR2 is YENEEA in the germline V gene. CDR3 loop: CASSFSGDEQYF. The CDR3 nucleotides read TGTGCCAGCAGCTTCAGCGGGGACGAGCAGTACTTC.

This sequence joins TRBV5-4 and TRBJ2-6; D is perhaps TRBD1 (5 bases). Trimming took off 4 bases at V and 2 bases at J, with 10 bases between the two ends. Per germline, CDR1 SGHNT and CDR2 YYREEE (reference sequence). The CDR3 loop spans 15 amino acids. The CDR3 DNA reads TGTGCCAGCAGCGTGGCAGGGACTGGGGCCAACGTCCTGACTTTC. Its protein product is CASSVAGTGANVLTF.

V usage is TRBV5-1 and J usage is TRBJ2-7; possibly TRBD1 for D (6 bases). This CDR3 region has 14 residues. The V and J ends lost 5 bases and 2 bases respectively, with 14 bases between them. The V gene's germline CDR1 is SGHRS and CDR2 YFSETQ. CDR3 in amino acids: CASSQGFRPYEQYF. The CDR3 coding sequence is TGCGCCAGCAGTCAGGGGTTCCGCCCCTACGAGCAGTACTTC.

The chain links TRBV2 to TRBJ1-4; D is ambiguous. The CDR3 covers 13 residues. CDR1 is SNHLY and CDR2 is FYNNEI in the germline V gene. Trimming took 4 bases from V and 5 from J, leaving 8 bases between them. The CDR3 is CASSGRENEKLFF. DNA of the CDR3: TGTGCCAGCAGTGGGCGGGAAAATGAAAAACTGTTTTTT.

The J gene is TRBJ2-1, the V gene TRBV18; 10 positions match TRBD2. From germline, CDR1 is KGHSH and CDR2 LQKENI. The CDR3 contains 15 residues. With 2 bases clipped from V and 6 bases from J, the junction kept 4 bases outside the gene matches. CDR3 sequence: CASSPEGLATNEQFF. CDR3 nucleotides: TGTGCCAGCTCACCAGAGGGACTAGCGACCAATGAGCAGTTCTTC.

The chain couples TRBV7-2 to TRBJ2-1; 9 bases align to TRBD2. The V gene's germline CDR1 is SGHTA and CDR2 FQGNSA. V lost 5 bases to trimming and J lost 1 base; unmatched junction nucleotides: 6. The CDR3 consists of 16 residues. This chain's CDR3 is CASSLPSGMSYNEQFF. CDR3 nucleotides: TGTGCCAGCAGCCTACCTAGCGGGATGTCCTACAATGAGCAGTTCTTC.

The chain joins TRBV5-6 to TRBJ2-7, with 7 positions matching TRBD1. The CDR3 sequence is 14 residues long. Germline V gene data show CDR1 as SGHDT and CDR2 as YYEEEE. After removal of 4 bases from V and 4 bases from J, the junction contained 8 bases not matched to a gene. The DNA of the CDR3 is TGTGCCAGCAGCACACGACAGGGCCAATACGAGCAGTACTTC. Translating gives CASSTRQGQYEQYF. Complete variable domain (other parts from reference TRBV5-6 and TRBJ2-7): DAGVTQSPTHLIKTRGQQVTLRCSPKSGHDTVSWYQQALGQGPQFIFQYYEEEERQRGNFPDRFSGHQFPNYSSELNVNALLLGDSALYLCASSTRQGQYEQYFGPGTRLTVT.

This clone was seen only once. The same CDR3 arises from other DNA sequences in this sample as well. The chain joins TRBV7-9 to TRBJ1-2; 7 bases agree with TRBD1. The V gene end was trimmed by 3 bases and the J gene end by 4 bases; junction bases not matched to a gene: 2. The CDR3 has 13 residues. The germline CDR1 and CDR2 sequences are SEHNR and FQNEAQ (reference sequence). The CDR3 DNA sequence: TGTGCCAGCAGCTTGGGGACAGCCTATGGCTACACCTTC. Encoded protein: CASSLGTAYGYTF.

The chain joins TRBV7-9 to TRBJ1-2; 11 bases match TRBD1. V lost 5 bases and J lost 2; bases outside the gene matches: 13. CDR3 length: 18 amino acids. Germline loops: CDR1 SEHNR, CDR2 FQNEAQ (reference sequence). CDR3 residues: CASSPTGQGAQSNYGYTF. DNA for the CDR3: TGTGCCAGCAGCCCCACAGGACAGGGGGCTCAGTCGAACTATGGCTACACCTTC.

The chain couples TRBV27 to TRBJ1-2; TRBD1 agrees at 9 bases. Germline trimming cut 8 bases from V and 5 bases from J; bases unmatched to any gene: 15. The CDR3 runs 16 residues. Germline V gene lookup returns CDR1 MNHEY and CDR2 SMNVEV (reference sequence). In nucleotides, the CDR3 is TGTGCCAGCCGTACGCCGGCGGGACAGGGCCATTATGGCTACACCTTC. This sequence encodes CASRTPAGQGHYGYTF.